The next 3 T cell receptor beta chains were all read from a single sample in a study of T-cell memory formation after mild COVID-19. TCRdb used MiXCR to reprocess the 5' RACE reads, holding one entry per CDR3 protein. The sample lists 500,000 to 650,000 distinct CDR3 sequences; about 22% were seen once. The sequenced material came from PBMCs or a T cell subset sorted from them (not recorded which). The receptors stem from an adult woman who had mild COVID-19 (a few samples of this study predate the infection). Cell type and time point are not known.

The V call is TRBV12-3 or TRBV12-4, the J call TRBJ1-6; D is possibly TRBD1 (6 bases). V was shortened by 5 bases and J by 0 bases, with 8 bases between the two germline ends. This CDR3 region has 15 residues. CDR3 protein: CASSRTDSYNSPLHF. Here the CDR3 DNA reads TGTGCCAGCAGTCGGACAGACTCCTATAATTCACCCCTCCACTTT.

This clonotype was counted only a few times. The chain has TRBV6-2 or TRBV6-3 and TRBJ2-1; D is uncertain. This CDR3 is 12 amino acids long. V was pared by 8 bases and J by 0 bases, with 5 bases between. Germline-derived CDR1 and CDR2 are MNHEY and SVGEGT. The CDR3 loop is CASLSSYNEQFF. CDR3 in DNA: TGTGCCAGCCTTAGCTCCTACAATGAGCAGTTCTTC.

The V call is TRBV10-3, the J call TRBJ1-3; D might be TRBD1 (6 bases). V was cut by 4 bases and J by 0 bases, with 22 bases left in between. Germline CDR1 reads ENHRY; CDR2 reads SYGVKD. The CDR3 covers 19 residues. The CDR3 region is CAISVHRSSTGSSGNTIYF. Written as DNA, the CDR3 is TGTGCCATCAGTGTTCATCGGTCGTCCACAGGGAGCTCTGGAAACACCATATATTTT.